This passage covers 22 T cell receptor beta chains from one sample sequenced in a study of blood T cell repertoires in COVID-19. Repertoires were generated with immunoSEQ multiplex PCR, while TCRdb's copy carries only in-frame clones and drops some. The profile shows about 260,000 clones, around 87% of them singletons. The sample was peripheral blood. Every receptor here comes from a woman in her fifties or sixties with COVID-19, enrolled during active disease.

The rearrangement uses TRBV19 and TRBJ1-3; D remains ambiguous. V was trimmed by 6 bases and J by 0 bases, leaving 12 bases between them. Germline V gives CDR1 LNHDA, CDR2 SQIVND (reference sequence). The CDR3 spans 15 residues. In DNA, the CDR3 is TGTGCCAGTAGGGCGGTGGAACTCTCTGGAAACACCATATATTTT. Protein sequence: CASRAVELSGNTIYF.

CDR3 DNA: TGTGCCAGCAGCCCCGCCCAGGGGGCGGTAAGCTATGGCTACACCTTC. The encoded protein is CASSPAQGAVSYGYTF. This rearrangement joins TRBV5-4 to TRBJ1-2; 8 positions match TRBD1. V lost 4 bases and J lost 4; bases outside the gene matches: 12. Per the germline V gene, CDR1 is SGHNT and CDR2 is YYREEE (reference sequence). This CDR3 has 16 amino acids.

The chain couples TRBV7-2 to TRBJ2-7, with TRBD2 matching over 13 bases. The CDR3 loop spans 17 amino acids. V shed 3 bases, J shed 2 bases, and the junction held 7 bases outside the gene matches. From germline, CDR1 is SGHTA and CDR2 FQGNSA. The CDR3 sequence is CASSFGTSGAQTYEQYF. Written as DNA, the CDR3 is TGTGCCAGCAGCTTTGGGACTAGCGGGGCCCAGACCTACGAGCAGTACTTC.

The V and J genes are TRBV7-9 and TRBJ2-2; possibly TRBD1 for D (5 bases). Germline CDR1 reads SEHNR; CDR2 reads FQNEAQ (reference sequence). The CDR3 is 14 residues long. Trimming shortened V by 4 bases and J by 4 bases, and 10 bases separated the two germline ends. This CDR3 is CASSSGHGTGELFF. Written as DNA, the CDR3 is TGTGCCAGCAGCTCCGGACACGGCACCGGGGAGCTGTTTTTT.

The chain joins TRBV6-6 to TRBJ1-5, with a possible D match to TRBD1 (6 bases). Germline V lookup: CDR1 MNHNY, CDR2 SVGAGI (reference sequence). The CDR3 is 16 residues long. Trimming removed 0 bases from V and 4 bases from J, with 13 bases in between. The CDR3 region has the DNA TGTGCCAGCAGTTACTCGGGAGGGGGAGGGAATCAGCCCCAGCATTTT. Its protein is CASSYSGGGGNQPQHF.

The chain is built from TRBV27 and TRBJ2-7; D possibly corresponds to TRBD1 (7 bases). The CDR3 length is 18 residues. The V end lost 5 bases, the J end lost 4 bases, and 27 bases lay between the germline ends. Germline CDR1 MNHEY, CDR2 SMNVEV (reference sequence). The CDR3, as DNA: TGTGCCAGCAGTCCCTTCCAACTCCAGGGGGGACCAAAGTACGAGCAGTACTTC. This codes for CASSPFQLQGGPKYEQYF.

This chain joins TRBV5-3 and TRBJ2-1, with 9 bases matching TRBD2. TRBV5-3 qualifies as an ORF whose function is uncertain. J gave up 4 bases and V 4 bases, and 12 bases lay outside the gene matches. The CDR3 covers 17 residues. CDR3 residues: CARSGTPGLAKYNEQFF. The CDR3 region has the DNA TGTGCCAGAAGCGGGACCCCGGGACTAGCTAAATACAATGAGCAGTTCTTC.

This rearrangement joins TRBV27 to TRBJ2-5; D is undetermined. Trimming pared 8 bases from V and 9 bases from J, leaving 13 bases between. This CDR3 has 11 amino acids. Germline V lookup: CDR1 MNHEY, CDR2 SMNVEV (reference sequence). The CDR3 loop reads CASGPPVAQYF. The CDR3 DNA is TGTGCCAGCGGGCCCCCGGTGGCCCAGTACTTC.

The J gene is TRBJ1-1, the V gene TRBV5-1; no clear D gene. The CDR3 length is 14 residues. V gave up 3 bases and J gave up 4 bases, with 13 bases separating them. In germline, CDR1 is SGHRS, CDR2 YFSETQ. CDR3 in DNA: TGCGCCAGCAGCTCCGAACCGGTTAGCACTGAAGCTTTCTTT. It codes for CASSSEPVSTEAFF.

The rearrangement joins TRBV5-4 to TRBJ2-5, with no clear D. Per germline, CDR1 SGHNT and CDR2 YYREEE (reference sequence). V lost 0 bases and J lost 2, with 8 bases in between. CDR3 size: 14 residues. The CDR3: CASSLGASQETQYF. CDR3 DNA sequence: TGTGCCAGCAGCTTGGGGGCATCACAAGAGACCCAGTACTTC.

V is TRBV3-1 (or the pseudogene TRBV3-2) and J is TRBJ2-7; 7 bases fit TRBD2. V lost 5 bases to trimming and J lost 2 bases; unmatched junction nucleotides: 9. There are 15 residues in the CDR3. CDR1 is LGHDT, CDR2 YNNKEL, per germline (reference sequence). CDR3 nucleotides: TGTGCCAGCAGCTTAGGGGCTAGCGGAGCCTACGAGCAGTACTTC. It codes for CASSLGASGAYEQYF.

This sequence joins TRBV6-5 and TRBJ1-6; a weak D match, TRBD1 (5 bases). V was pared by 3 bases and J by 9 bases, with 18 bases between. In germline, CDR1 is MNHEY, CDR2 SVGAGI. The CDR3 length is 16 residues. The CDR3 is CASSYDGPIGGSPLHF. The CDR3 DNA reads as TGTGCCAGCAGTTATGACGGGCCTATCGGGGGTTCACCCCTCCACTTT.

The CDR3 reads CASSQPTGAGETQYF. The CDR3 DNA reads TGTGCCAGCAGCCAACCGACAGGGGCAGGAGAGACCCAGTACTTC. The genes are TRBV7-2 and TRBJ2-5; 8 bases map to TRBD1. This CDR3 is built from 15 residues. CDR1 and CDR2 (germline): SGHTA, FQGNSA. With V trimmed by 5 bases and J by 4 bases, 9 bases remained unmatched.

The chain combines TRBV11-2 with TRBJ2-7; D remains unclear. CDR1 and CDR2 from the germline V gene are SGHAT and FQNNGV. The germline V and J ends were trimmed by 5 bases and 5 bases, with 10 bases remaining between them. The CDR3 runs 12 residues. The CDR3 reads CASSPRGNEQYF. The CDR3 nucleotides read TGTGCCAGCAGCCCACGAGGAAACGAGCAGTACTTC.

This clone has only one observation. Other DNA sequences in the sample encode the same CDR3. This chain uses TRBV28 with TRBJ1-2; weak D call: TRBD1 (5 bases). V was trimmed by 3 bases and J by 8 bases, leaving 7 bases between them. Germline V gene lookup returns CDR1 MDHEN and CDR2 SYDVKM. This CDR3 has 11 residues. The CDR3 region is CASSFRGGYTF. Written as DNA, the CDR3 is TGTGCCAGCAGTTTTAGGGGCGGCTACACCTTC.

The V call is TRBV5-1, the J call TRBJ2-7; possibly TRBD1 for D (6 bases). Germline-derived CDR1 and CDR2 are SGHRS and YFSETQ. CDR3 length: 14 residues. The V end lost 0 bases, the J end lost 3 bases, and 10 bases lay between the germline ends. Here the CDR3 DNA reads TGCGCCAGCAGCTTGGCGGGACAACTCTACGAGCAGTACTTC. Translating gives CASSLAGQLYEQYF.

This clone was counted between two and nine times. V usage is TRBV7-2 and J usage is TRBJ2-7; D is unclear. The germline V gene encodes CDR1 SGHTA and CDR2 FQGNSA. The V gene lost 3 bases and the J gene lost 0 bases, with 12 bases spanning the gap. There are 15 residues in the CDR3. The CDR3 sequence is CASSFGFLSSYEQYF. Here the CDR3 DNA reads TGTGCCAGCAGCTTCGGTTTCTTAAGCTCCTACGAGCAGTACTTC. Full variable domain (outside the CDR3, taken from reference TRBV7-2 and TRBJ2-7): GAGVSQSPSNKVTEKGKDVELRCDPISGHTALYWYRQSLGQGLEFLIYFQGNSAPDKSGLPSDRFSAERTGGSVSTLTIQRTQQEDSAVYLCASSFGFLSSYEQYFGPGTRLTVT.

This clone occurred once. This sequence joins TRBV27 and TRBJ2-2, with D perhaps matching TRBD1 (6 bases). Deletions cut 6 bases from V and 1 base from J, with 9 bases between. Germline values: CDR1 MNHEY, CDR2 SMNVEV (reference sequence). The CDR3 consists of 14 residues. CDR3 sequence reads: CASRWTVNTGELFF. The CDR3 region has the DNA TGTGCCAGCAGGTGGACAGTGAACACCGGGGAGCTGTTTTTT.

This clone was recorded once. Here the CDR3 reads CASSQPTGLAGIEQFF. In nucleotides, the CDR3 is TGTGCCAGCAGCCAACCGACAGGACTAGCGGGAATTGAGCAGTTCTTC. This chain connects TRBV3-1 (or the pseudogene TRBV3-2) to TRBJ2-1; TRBD2 matches 12 bases. This CDR3 has 16 amino acids. Trimming cost V 2 bases and J 9 bases; bases outside gene matches: 8. Germline CDR1 reads LGHDT; CDR2 reads YNNKEL (reference sequence).

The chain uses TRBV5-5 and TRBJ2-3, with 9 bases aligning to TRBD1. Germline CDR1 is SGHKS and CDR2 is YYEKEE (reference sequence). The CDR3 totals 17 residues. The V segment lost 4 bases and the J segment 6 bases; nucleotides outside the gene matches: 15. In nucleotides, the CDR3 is TGTGCCAGCAGCCACACCCCGTCTGGGACAGGGTCGGATACGCAGTATTTT. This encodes CASSHTPSGTGSDTQYF.

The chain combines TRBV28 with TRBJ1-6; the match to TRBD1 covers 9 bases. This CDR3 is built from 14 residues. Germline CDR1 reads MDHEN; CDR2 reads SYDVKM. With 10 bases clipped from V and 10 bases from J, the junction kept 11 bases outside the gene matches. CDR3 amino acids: CATKPGQGSSPLHF. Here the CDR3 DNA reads TGTGCCACCAAACCGGGACAGGGATCCTCACCCCTCCACTTT. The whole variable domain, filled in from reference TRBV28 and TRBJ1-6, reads DVKVTQSSRYLVKRTGEKVFLECVQDMDHENMFWYRQDPGLGLRLIYFSYDVKMKEKGDIPEGYSVSREKKERFSLILESASTNQTSMYLCATKPGQGSSPLHFGNGTRLTVT.

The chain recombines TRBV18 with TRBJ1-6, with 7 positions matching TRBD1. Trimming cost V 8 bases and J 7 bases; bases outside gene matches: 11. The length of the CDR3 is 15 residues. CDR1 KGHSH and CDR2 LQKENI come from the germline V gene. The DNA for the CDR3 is TGTGCCAGCGCGAGGGCACAGGGGAACAATTCACCCCTCCACTTT. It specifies CASARAQGNNSPLHF.